This is a list of T cell receptor beta chains from one sample in a study of OX40 agonist ivuxolimab in advanced cancers. TCRdb keeps only in-frame clones here, not all; method: immunoSEQ multiplex PCR. The repertoire holds about 79,000 clones, less than 85% seen once, with roughly 0.5% in the top ten. Sequences were derived from CD4+ or CD8+ T cells sorted from blood, sampled in a trial of the OX40 agonist ivuxolimab. The receptors here all came from an adult with an advanced solid tumor such as melanoma, head and neck, liver or kidney cancer. CDR3s include the opening cysteine and the closing phenylalanine or tryptophan. The D gene is left open where the match is weak. A row's size may be missing; if present it is once, few, many or a size class.

size	length	V	J	D	DNA	CDR3
NA	15	TRBV18	TRBJ2-7	TRBD1	TGTGCCAGCTCACTGGGACAGGGGACGTTCTACGAGCAGTACTTC	CASSLGQGTFYEQYF
NA	14	TRBV14	TRBJ1-2	TRBD1	TGTGCCAGCAGCCAAGACTTGCAAGGGGGCGACTACACCTTC	CASSQDLQGGDYTF
NA	13	TRBV6-5	TRBJ2-3	NA	TGTGCCAGCAGTTACTTGGGGGCAGATACGCAGTATTTT	CASSYLGADTQYF
NA	13	TRBV27	TRBJ1-3	NA	TGTGCCACTAGAGACAGGAATGGAAACACCATATATTTT	CATRDRNGNTIYF
NA	15	TRBV4-1	TRBJ1-3	NA	TGCGCCAGCAGCCAAGTGGGCAGGGGTGGAAACACCATATATTTT	CASSQVGRGGNTIYF
NA	14	TRBV7-9	TRBJ2-2	NA	TGTGCCAGCAGCACACAGGGCGACACCGGGGAGCTGTTTTTT	CASSTQGDTGELFF
few	12	TRBV12-5	TRBJ2-7	NA	TGTGCTAGTTTGAGGGGAAGGAACGAGCAGTACTTC	CASLRGRNEQYF
once	13	TRBV7-3	TRBJ2-7	NA	TGTGCCAGCAGCGCCTCCAGGGGAGACGAGCAGTACTTC	CASSASRGDEQYF
NA	15	TRBV18	TRBJ1-5	TRBD1	TGTGCCAGCTCATTCGGGACAGGCCTTAATCAGCCCCAGCATTTT	CASSFGTGLNQPQHF
NA	14	TRBV19	TRBJ1-4	NA	TGTGCCAGTACTACCGGGACCCATATTGAAAAACTGTTTTTT	CASTTGTHIEKLFF
NA	15	TRBV5-6	TRBJ1-4	NA	TGTGCCAGCAGTCCTCAGGACAGAGCTAATGAAAAACTGTTTTTT	CASSPQDRANEKLFF
NA	15	TRBV5-1	TRBJ2-2	NA	TGCGCCAGCAGCTTGGGTGCCCTGAACACCGGGGAGCTGTTTTTT	CASSLGALNTGELFF
few	11	TRBV5-1	TRBJ2-7	NA	TGCGCCAGCAGCTTGGAATACGAGCAGTACTTC	CASSLEYEQYF
NA	12	TRBV6-6	TRBJ1-2	NA	TGTGCCAGCAGTTACGGGGTAGGGGGCTACACCTTC	CASSYGVGGYTF
NA	14	TRBV7-2	TRBJ1-3	TRBD1	TGTGCCAGCAGCTTAATGGGACAGGGCGACACCATATATTTT	CASSLMGQGDTIYF
NA	11	TRBV30	TRBJ1-6	NA	TGTGCCTGGGGACAGAATTCACCCCTCCACTTT	CAWGQNSPLHF
NA	15	TRBV18	TRBJ2-2	NA	TGTGCCAGCTCACCAGGGACACGAAACACCGGGGAGCTGTTTTTT	CASSPGTRNTGELFF
once	17	TRBV4-3	TRBJ1-2	NA	TGCGCCAGCAGCCAAGATCGGACTAGTGGAGGTGGCTATGGCTACACCTTC	CASSQDRTSGGGYGYTF
NA	13	TRBV10-3	TRBJ2-5	NA	TGTGCCATCAGTGCGACGGTCGCGGAGACCCAGTACTTC	CAISATVAETQYF
NA	13	TRBV7-3	TRBJ2-7	NA	TGTGCCAGCAGCTTAACTCGAGATGGCGAGCAGTACTTC	CASSLTRDGEQYF
NA	13	TRBV7-9	TRBJ2-3	TRBD2	TGTGCCAGCAGTTCCGGGACTAGATTTGCGCAGTATTTT	CASSSGTRFAQYF
few	13	TRBV18	TRBJ2-3	NA	TGTGCCAGCTCACCACCGAGCACAGATACGCAGTATTTT	CASSPPSTDTQYF
NA	15	TRBV7-2	TRBJ1-6	NA	TGTGCCAGCAGCTTATGGGCAGGGAGGGATTCACCCCTCCACTTT	CASSLWAGRDSPLHF
NA	14	TRBV28	TRBJ2-5	TRBD2	TGTGCCAGCAGTTCGACTAGCGCGCAAGGGGCCCAGTACTTC	CASSSTSAQGAQYF
NA	15	TRBV7-2	TRBJ1-1	TRBD1	TGTGCCAGCAGCTTAGAGGCTCAGGGGGGCTCTGAAGCTTTCTTT	CASSLEAQGGSEAFF
NA	14	TRBV5-1	TRBJ2-7	NA	TGCGCCAGCAGCCGGGTGTTGAGCCCCTACGAGCAGTACTTC	CASSRVLSPYEQYF
NA	16	TRBV4-3	TRBJ1-2	NA	TGCGCCAGCAGCCAAGGAGTTTCTGGGGGGAACTATGGCTACACCTTC	CASSQGVSGGNYGYTF
NA	13	TRBV7-8	TRBJ1-3	NA	TGTGCCAGCAGCTCTCAACAGCGAAACACCATATATTTT	CASSSQQRNTIYF
NA	17	TRBV9	TRBJ2-7	TRBD2	TGTGCCAGCAGCGTAGAGGGCGGGAGCTATAAGGTATACGAGCAGTACTTC	CASSVEGGSYKVYEQYF
once	15	TRBV6-5	TRBJ2-5	NA	TGTGCCAGCAGTCATCGGCGGGCGTACCAAGAGACCCAGTACTTC	CASSHRRAYQETQYF
once	16	TRBV18	TRBJ2-7	TRBD1	TGTGCCAGCTCACCGGAACAGGGGTCCAGCTCCTACGAGCAGTACTTC	CASSPEQGSSSYEQYF
NA	13	TRBV4-3	TRBJ2-7	NA	TGCGCCAGCAGCCAAGAGGGTTGGGGCGAGCAGTACTTC	CASSQEGWGEQYF
NA	14	TRBV5-4	TRBJ1-3	NA	TGTGCCAGCAGCTTGGGGACAAACGGAAACACCATATATTTT	CASSLGTNGNTIYF
NA	21	TRBV4-1	TRBJ2-1	TRBD2	TGCGCCAGCAGCCAAGGGCCGGGGCGAACTAGCGGGGGGTCCTCCTACAATGAGCAGTTCTTC	CASSQGPGRTSGGSSYNEQFF
NA	13	TRBV18	TRBJ2-3	NA	TGTGCCAGCTCACCGACAAGGGCAGATACGCAGTATTTT	CASSPTRADTQYF
NA	15	TRBV11-1	TRBJ2-7	TRBD2	TGTGCCAGCAGCTGGCTAGCGGGGAGGACCTACGAGCAGTACTTC	CASSWLAGRTYEQYF
few	16	TRBV5-1	TRBJ2-6	NA	TGCGCCAGCAGCTTGGCCAGGGGTTCTGGGGCCAACGTCCTGACTTTC	CASSLARGSGANVLTF
NA	17	TRBV5-1	TRBJ1-2	TRBD1	TGCGCCAGCAGCCCCCCCGGACAGGTTGGACGGCATTTTTACTACACCTTC	CASSPPGQVGRHFYYTF
NA	14	TRBV9	TRBJ2-1	NA	TGTGCCAGCAGCGGACCTGACAGCTACAATGAGCAGTTCTTC	CASSGPDSYNEQFF